The sample holds a few counts of the clone carrying this TCR beta chain. The data were obtained in a study of human T cells and chemical hapten exposure. Study summary: A mostly female patient group had alopecia areata, totalis or universalis.

Time point indicated: pre-sensitization, week 0. Stated treatment: therapeutic diphenylcyclopropenone sensitization with weekly scalp DPC. The library tagged each cDNA molecule with unique molecular identifiers. Each CDR3 protein is one row after TCRdb ran MiXCR on the RACE reads. The sample contains about 85,000 distinct CDR3 sequences, 7.5% to 9.5% of which appear only once. This receptor was identified in a man between 35 and 55 years old with alopecia areata. Some clones in this sample may be carry-over from other donors' samples. The sample consisted of whole blood, taken in connection with sensitization to the hapten diphenylcyclopropenone (DPC).

The CDR3 DNA sequence: TGTGCCAGCGAGTCAGATACGCAGTATTTT. Encoded protein: CASESDTQYF. The J gene is TRBJ2-3, the V gene TRBV2; D remains unclear. The ends were cut back, 8 bases at V and 4 bases at J, with 4 bases in the middle. Germline CDR1 and CDR2: SNHLY and FYNNEI. This CDR3 comprises 10 residues.